The 24 T cell receptor beta chains below were found in one sample sequenced in a study of blood T cell repertoires in COVID-19 (dated by TCRdb to the early 2020s). Library creation used the immunoSEQ multiplex PCR assay. The table comes from immuneACCESS by way of TCRdb, which keeps in-frame sequences with V and J called. Part of the clones is missing from these tables; in studies checked, under half for an unresolved V gene and the rest for unknown reasons. The sample contains fewer than 300,000 clones, more than 85% of them found a single time. The ten top clones hold 2.2% of the sample. Material for sequencing was peripheral blood. These receptors were obtained from a woman in her thirties with COVID-19, enrolled during active disease.

The rearrangement joins TRBV30 to TRBJ2-1; the D gene is possibly TRBD1 (6 bases). Trimming pared 4 bases from V and 2 bases from J, leaving 9 bases between. The CDR3 contains 13 residues. CDR1 and CDR2 from the germline V gene are GTSNPN and SVGIG (reference sequence). CDR3 nucleotide sequence: TGTGCCTGGACAAGACAGGCCTACAATGAGCAGTTCTTC. It codes for CAWTRQAYNEQFF.

This clone was observed once. The chain couples TRBV6-5 to TRBJ1-5; D is perhaps TRBD1 (6 bases). Germline V gives CDR1 MNHEY, CDR2 SVGAGI. V lost 8 bases to trimming and J lost 4 bases, with 12 bases between them. The CDR3 contains 13 residues. CDR3 residues: CASLGTSNQPQHF. DNA of the CDR3: TGTGCCAGCCTTGGGACATCTAATCAGCCCCAGCATTTT.

V is TRBV4-2 and J is TRBJ2-4, with D hard to call. The V gene lost 0 bases and the J gene lost 9 bases, with 12 bases spanning the gap. Germline-derived CDR1 and CDR2 are LGHNA and YNFKEQ. CDR3 length: 14 amino acids. DNA for the CDR3: TGTGCCAGCAGCCAAGATTTCCTAGATGGCATTCAGTACTTC. It translates to CASSQDFLDGIQYF.

The chain combines TRBV10-3 with TRBJ2-1, with a tentative D call TRBD2 (6 bases). V lost 3 bases to trimming and J lost 0 bases, with 9 bases between them. This CDR3 is 15 amino acids long. Germline-derived CDR1 and CDR2 are ENHRY and SYGVKD. CDR3 region: CAISEIGSSYNEQFF. The CDR3 bases are TGTGCCATCAGTGAAATCGGGAGCTCCTACAATGAGCAGTTCTTC.

The chain joins TRBV28 to TRBJ1-1; TRBD1 aligns across 8 bases. Germline V lookup: CDR1 MDHEN, CDR2 SYDVKM. V shed 8 bases and J 1 base; nucleotides not matched to a gene: 6. The CDR3 runs to 14 residues. CDR3 sequence reads: CASQQTGANTEAFF. As DNA, the CDR3 is TGTGCCAGCCAGCAGACAGGGGCGAACACTGAAGCTTTCTTT.

Worth noting for this clone: The same CDR3 also results from other DNA sequences found in this sample. The V and J genes are TRBV19 and TRBJ2-1, with 11 bases fitting TRBD2. Germline CDR1 reads LNHDA; CDR2 reads SQIVND (reference sequence). The CDR3 extends over 14 amino acids. Unmatched junction bases numbered 2, after V lost 3 bases and J lost 7 bases. The CDR3 reads CASSILAGGNEQFF. CDR3 bases: TGTGCCAGTAGTATCCTAGCGGGAGGTAATGAGCAGTTCTTC.

The chain is built from TRBV4-1 and TRBJ1-4, with 8 positions matching TRBD1. CDR1 MGHRA and CDR2 YSYEKL come from the germline V gene. CDR3 length: 15 amino acids. J was trimmed by 8 bases and V by 1 base; bases with no gene match: 6. CDR3 loop: CASSQADRAREKLFF. DNA for the CDR3: TGCGCCAGCAGCCAAGCGGACAGGGCCCGCGAAAAACTGTTTTTT.

The CDR3 DNA is TGTGCCAGCAGCCACACAATAGCGGGGGGTGCAGATACGCAGTATTTT. Its protein product is CASSHTIAGGADTQYF. The chain is built from TRBV3-1 (or the pseudogene TRBV3-2) and TRBJ2-3; TRBD2 matches at 10 bases. There are 16 residues in the CDR3. Trimming cost V 3 bases and J 4 bases; bases outside gene matches: 7. From germline, CDR1 is LGHDT and CDR2 YNNKEL (reference sequence).

Notes on this clone: Other DNA variants within this sample encode the same CDR3. The chain recombines TRBV18 with TRBJ1-5; D may be TRBD1 (6 bases). V was cut by 6 bases and J by 4 bases, with 10 bases left in between. The CDR3 runs to 13 residues. The germline gives CDR1 KGHSH, CDR2 LQKENI. The chain's CDR3 is CASSPDRNQPQHF. The CDR3 coding sequence is TGTGCCAGCTCCCCAGACAGGAATCAGCCCCAGCATTTT.

This clone has just one count. The rearrangement links TRBV11-2 to TRBJ2-1, with 11 bases identical to TRBD1. V lost 8 bases to trimming and J lost 5 bases; unmatched junction nucleotides: 5. Germline lookup yields CDR1 SGHAT and CDR2 FQNNGV. The CDR3 length is 14 residues. As DNA, the CDR3 is TGTGCCAGCGGACAGGGGGCGTTTAACAATGAGCAGTTCTTC. It is translated as CASGQGAFNNEQFF.

The gene calls are TRBV7-3 and TRBJ2-1; tentative D call: TRBD2 (6 bases). Trimming removed 1 base at V and 2 bases at J, with 12 bases between. There are 16 residues in the CDR3. Germline V gene data show CDR1 as SGHTA and CDR2 as FQGTGA. The CDR3 region is CASSLSPSVAYNEQFF. CDR3 nucleotide sequence: TGTGCCAGCAGCTTAAGCCCTAGCGTGGCCTACAATGAGCAGTTCTTC. The full variable domain, in which reference TRBV7-3 and TRBJ2-1 provide the parts outside the CDR3, is GAGVSQTPSNKVTEKGKYVELRCDPISGHTALYWYRQSLGQGPEFLIYFQGTGAADDSGLPNDRFFAVRPEGSVSTLKIQRTERGDSAVYLCASSLSPSVAYNEQFFGPGTRLTVL.

V is TRBV28 and J is TRBJ2-2; D perhaps matches TRBD2 (6 bases). V lost 5 bases, J lost 3 bases, and 10 bases lay in between. The CDR3 contains 14 residues. CDR1 and CDR2 from the germline V gene are MDHEN and SYDVKM. The CDR3 spells CASSRRGYTGELFF. The CDR3 coding sequence is TGTGCCAGCAGTCGGAGGGGCTACACCGGGGAGCTGTTTTTT.

About this clone itself: Additional DNA sequences in this sample encode the identical CDR3. The CDR3 sequence is CASSIQGLNTEAFF. CDR3 DNA: TGTGCCAGTAGTATCCAGGGTCTGAACACTGAAGCTTTCTTT. The V gene is TRBV19, the J gene TRBJ1-1, with D possibly TRBD1 on 5 matching bases. Trimming took 3 bases from V and 0 from J, leaving 8 bases between them. There are 14 residues in the CDR3. Germline V gene lookup returns CDR1 LNHDA and CDR2 SQIVND (reference sequence). Full variable domain (remainder filled in from reference TRBV19 and TRBJ1-1): DGGITQSPKYLFRKEGQNVTLSCEQNLNHDAMYWYRQDPGQGLRLIYYSQIVNDFQKGDIAEGYSVSREKKESFPLTVTSAQKNPTAFYLCASSIQGLNTEAFFGQGTRLTVV.

The rearrangement uses TRBV11-2 and TRBJ2-2; the D is unclear. Germline CDR1 is SGHAT and CDR2 is FQNNGV. Trimming stripped 5 bases from V and 3 bases from J, with 4 bases between. This CDR3 has 12 amino acids. The CDR3 region has the DNA TGTGCCAGCAGCATCGACACCGGGGAGCTGTTTTTT. It encodes CASSIDTGELFF.

In nucleotides, the CDR3 is TGTGCCAGCAGCCCGGGATCGGGTATAGGGAACACTGAAGCTTTCTTT. Encoded protein: CASSPGSGIGNTEAFF. This sequence joins TRBV5-6 and TRBJ1-1; no firm D call. This CDR3 spans 16 amino acids. The germline V gene has CDR1 SGHDT and CDR2 YYEEEE. Deletions cut 4 bases from V and 1 base from J, with 17 bases between. The full variable domain, in which reference TRBV5-6 and TRBJ1-1 provide the parts outside the CDR3, is DAGVTQSPTHLIKTRGQQVTLRCSPKSGHDTVSWYQQALGQGPQFIFQYYEEEERQRGNFPDRFSGHQFPNYSSELNVNALLLGDSALYLCASSPGSGIGNTEAFFGQGTRLTVV.

This chain uses TRBV3-1 (or the pseudogene TRBV3-2) with TRBJ1-2; D possibly corresponds to TRBD1 (5 bases). The CDR3 loop spans 13 amino acids. V shed 1 base and J shed 10 bases, with 13 bases lying between them. The germline CDR1 and CDR2 sequences are LGHDT and YNNKEL (reference sequence). CDR3 nucleotide sequence: TGTGCCAGCAGCCAAGGAGCCGACAGATACTACACCTTC. Residues: CASSQGADRYYTF.

The chain links TRBV12-3 or TRBV12-4 to TRBJ1-5, with D tentatively TRBD1 (5 bases). The V end was cut by 7 bases, the J end by 2 bases, with 9 bases between. CDR3 length equals 13 residues. This chain's CDR3 is CASTWGGNQPQHF. The DNA for the CDR3 is TGTGCCAGCACCTGGGGGGGCAATCAGCCCCAGCATTTT.

The chain employs TRBV5-1 and TRBJ1-1; unclear D gene. This CDR3 comprises 15 residues. Germline CDR1 is SGHRS and CDR2 is YFSETQ. Trimming pared 4 bases from V and 1 base from J, leaving 14 bases between. CDR3 in DNA: TGCGCCAGCAGCCGAACAAATAACAGGAACACTGAAGCTTTCTTT. This codes for CASSRTNNRNTEAFF.

The chain is built from TRBV7-3 and TRBJ1-1; no clear D. Trimming stripped 5 bases from V and 7 bases from J, with 14 bases between. The CDR3 runs to 13 residues. Germline CDR1 reads SGHTA; CDR2 reads FQGTGA. CDR3 nucleotide sequence: TGTGCCAGCAGCCAAACCCCCACAGATGAAGCTTTCTTT. Translation gives CASSQTPTDEAFF. Looking up the rest from reference TRBV7-3 and TRBJ1-1 gives the full variable domain: GAGVSQTPSNKVTEKGKYVELRCDPISGHTALYWYRQSLGQGPEFLIYFQGTGAADDSGLPNDRFFAVRPEGSVSTLKIQRTERGDSAVYLCASSQTPTDEAFFGQGTRLTVV.

In regard to this clone: The same CDR3 also results from other DNA sequences found in this sample. This rearrangement joins TRBV30 to TRBJ1-1, with D tentatively TRBD1 (5 bases). Germline loops: CDR1 GTSNPN, CDR2 SVGIG (reference sequence). V was cut by 0 bases and J by 0 bases, with 5 bases left in between. The CDR3 consists of 13 residues. CDR3 DNA sequence: TGTGCCTGGAGTGTACAGGTGAACACTGAAGCTTTCTTT. It yields the protein CAWSVQVNTEAFF.

The V gene is TRBV5-5, the J gene TRBJ1-5; D remains ambiguous. The V gene lost 2 bases and the J gene lost 0 bases, with 9 bases spanning the gap. Germline V gene sequence: CDR1 SGHKS, CDR2 YYEKEE (reference sequence). The length of the CDR3 is 15 residues. This CDR3 is CASSFDGNSNQPQHF. The CDR3 coding sequence is TGTGCCAGCAGCTTCGACGGGAATAGCAATCAGCCCCAGCATTTT.

The genes are TRBV19 and TRBJ1-1; 11 bases fit TRBD1. Germline V lookup: CDR1 LNHDA, CDR2 SQIVND (reference sequence). The CDR3 extends over 16 amino acids. Trimming took 4 bases from V and 11 from J; bases not matched to a gene: 15. CDR3 nucleotide sequence: TGTGCCAGTAGTAGTGTTACCGGACAGGGGGCGCGGGTCGCTTTCTTT. Protein sequence: CASSSVTGQGARVAFF.

The chain's CDR3 is CASRSGLAGTDTQYF. The DNA for the CDR3 is TGTGCCAGTAGATCCGGACTAGCGGGCACAGATACGCAGTATTTT. The chain joins TRBV19 to TRBJ2-3, with 10 bases fitting TRBD2. The CDR3 is 15 residues long. Germline V gene lookup returns CDR1 LNHDA and CDR2 SQIVND (reference sequence). The ends lost 6 bases at V and 1 base at J; junction bases unmatched: 4.

The V and J genes are TRBV18 and TRBJ1-2; D is unclear. CDR1 and CDR2 from the germline V gene are KGHSH and LQKENI. V gave up 5 bases and J gave up 4 bases, with 8 bases separating them. The CDR3 is 12 residues long. This chain's CDR3 is CASSLDIYGYTF. The CDR3 bases are TGTGCCAGCTCATTAGACATCTATGGCTACACCTTC.